This T cell receptor beta chain was obtained from a study of T cell repertoires and HLA-DP antigens. In the study overall: CD4+ T cells were cocultured with HeLa cells expressing HLA-DP. A couple of male donors and one female donor spanned ages 18-to-29 through 60-to-69. General study findings and limits: Clones undetected before culture averaged approximately 34% against one allele and roughly 53% against the other.

Germline assignment: CDR1 SGHTA and CDR2 FQGNSA. The CDR3 extends over 16 amino acids. With V trimmed by 6 bases and J by 6 bases, 8 bases remained unmatched. Sequenced by immunoSEQ multiplex PCR; TCRdb stores in-frame clones only, minus some. There are about 73,000 clones in the sample; roughly 77% occur only once, and more than 1.5% lies in the top ten. CD4+ T cells were isolated untouched, 95% to 98% pure. For this clone: What it binds is not known.

V and J are TRBV7-2 and TRBJ2-4; 13 bases line up with TRBD2. The receptor's source is a man in his fifties or sixties in good health and CMV-seronegative. Sequencing used CD4+ T cells from PBMCs. Here the CDR3 reads CASSPLAGGLANIQYF. CDR3 bases: TGTGCCAGCAGTCCACTAGCGGGGGGGCTTGCAAACATTCAGTACTTC.